This TCR beta chain emerged from a study of blood T cell repertoires in COVID-19. Study as a whole: The United States, Italy and Spain were the sources of the acute and convalescent COVID-19 samples. T cells, B-cell-depleted T cells, or PBMCs provided the cDNA or gDNA that served as material.

How the authors handled the data: Amplification with reference gene primers provided the estimates of nucleated cell counts. Produced via immunoSEQ multiplex PCR; TCRdb's table is partial and in-frame only. That table furnishes V, J and clone size, whereas the DNA furnished D and trimming. This sample has fewer than 250,000 clones; about 83% occur once, and the top ten carry 4%. The CDR3 is 15 residues long. Germline CDR1 is SGHNT and CDR2 is YENEEA. Trimming cost V 2 bases and J 5 bases; bases outside gene matches: 7. This sequence originates from a man aged 45 to 65 with acute or convalescent COVID-19. Sequenced: peripheral blood. The chain carries TRBV11-3 and TRBJ1-1, with TRBD1 matching over 8 bases. As DNA, the CDR3 is TGTGCCAGCAGCTTATCGGGCCAGGGGGCAACTGAAGCTTTCTTT. Its translation: CASSLSGQGATEAFF.